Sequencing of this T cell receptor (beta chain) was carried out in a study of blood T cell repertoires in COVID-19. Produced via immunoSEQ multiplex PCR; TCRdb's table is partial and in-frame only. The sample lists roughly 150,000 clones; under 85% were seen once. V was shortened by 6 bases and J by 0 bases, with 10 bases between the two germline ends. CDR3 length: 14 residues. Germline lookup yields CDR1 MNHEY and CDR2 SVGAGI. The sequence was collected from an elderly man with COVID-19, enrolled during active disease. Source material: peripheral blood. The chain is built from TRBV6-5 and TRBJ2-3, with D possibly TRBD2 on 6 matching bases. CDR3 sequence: CASSLGTSTDTQYF. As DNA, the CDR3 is TGTGCCAGCAGCCTCGGGACTAGCACAGATACGCAGTATTTT.